Following are 17 T cell receptor beta chains from one sample sequenced in a study of cytomegalovirus exposure and HLA in healthy donors. With 60 Vbeta and 13 Jbeta primers, the PCR was carried out. Assay: immunoSEQ multiplex PCR; the TCRdb copy retains only in-frame clones and omits some. Among 130,000 to 150,000 clones, 75% to 90% were seen once, and the ten largest hold roughly 2.8%. The sample taken for sequencing was PBMCs. Receptors were obtained from a woman under 40 in good health and CMV-seronegative.

The chain combines TRBV7-2 with TRBJ2-5, with 10 bases fitting TRBD2. The J segment lost 4 bases and the V segment lost 4 bases, leaving 6 bases of the junction unmatched. The CDR3 runs 15 residues. Germline V gene data show CDR1 as SGHTA and CDR2 as FQGNSA. CDR3 nucleotides: TGTGCCAGCAGCTCACGAGCGGGGGGGCGAGAGACCCAGTACTTC. Protein: CASSSRAGGRETQYF.

The chain recombines TRBV11-2 with TRBJ2-2, with 7 bases matching TRBD2. The CDR3 totals 14 residues. Per germline, CDR1 SGHAT and CDR2 FQNNGV. V shed 5 bases, J shed 6 bases, and the junction held 6 bases outside the gene matches. CDR3 in amino acids: CASSRGRGAGELFF. For the CDR3, the DNA is TGTGCCAGCAGCCGGGGGAGGGGCGCCGGGGAGCTGTTTTTT.

In this sample, this clone turned up once. V is TRBV5-4 and J is TRBJ2-7, with 11 bases identical to TRBD2. Germline loops: CDR1 SGHNT, CDR2 YYREEE (reference sequence). Unmatched junction bases numbered 4, after V lost 4 bases and J lost 1 base. The CDR3 spans 15 residues. The CDR3 coding sequence is TGTGCCAGCAGCATAGGGACTAGCGGTTCCTACGAGCAGTACTTC. This gives the protein CASSIGTSGSYEQYF.

The genes are TRBV6-1 and TRBJ2-5; 7 bases agree with TRBD1. Unmatched junction bases numbered 8, after V lost 5 bases and J lost 2 bases. CDR3 size: 15 residues. Germline-derived CDR1 and CDR2 are MNHNS and SASEGT. The CDR3: CASSTRTGEQETQYF. The CDR3 DNA follows: TGTGCCAGCAGTACTCGGACAGGAGAACAAGAGACCCAGTACTTC.

This clone was detected only once. The V call is TRBV27, the J call TRBJ1-5, with TRBD1 as a possible D gene (6 bases). V was pared by 6 bases and J by 3 bases, with 12 bases between. Germline V gives CDR1 MNHEY, CDR2 SMNVEV (reference sequence). CDR3 length equals 14 residues. The CDR3: CASSLQGFNQPQHF. Here the CDR3 DNA reads TGTGCCAGCAGCTTACAGGGTTTCAATCAGCCCCAGCATTTT.

J is TRBJ1-5 and V is TRBV2; the D is unclear. Trimming removed 4 bases at V and 0 bases at J, with 7 bases between. The CDR3 has 14 amino acids. Germline V lookup: CDR1 SNHLY, CDR2 FYNNEI. For the CDR3, the DNA is TGTGCCAGCAGTGTATTCTCTAGCAATCAGCCCCAGCATTTT. Translation gives CASSVFSSNQPQHF.

In the case of this clone: Other DNA sequences in the sample encode the same CDR3. The V and J genes are TRBV19 and TRBJ2-7; possible D gene TRBD2, 6 bases. CDR3 length: 13 amino acids. V was cut by 6 bases and J by 1 base, with 10 bases left in between. CDR1 and CDR2 (germline): LNHDA, SQIVND (reference sequence). CDR3 DNA: TGTGCCAGTAGCGGGGACTTTTCCTACGAGCAGTACTTC. It codes for CASSGDFSYEQYF.

A few counts support this clone. The chain employs TRBV10-1 and TRBJ2-1; 7 bases align to TRBD2. CDR1 and CDR2 (germline): WNHNN, SYGVQD (reference sequence). Germline trimming cut 3 bases from V and 6 bases from J; bases unmatched to any gene: 5. The CDR3 contains 14 residues. CDR3 sequence: CASSEFASGNEQFF. CDR3 DNA sequence: TGCGCCAGCAGTGAATTTGCTAGCGGCAATGAGCAGTTCTTC.

This clone was detected once. The rearrangement uses TRBV5-4 and TRBJ1-2; perhaps TRBD1 as D (6 bases). The V gene's germline CDR1 is SGHNT and CDR2 YYREEE (reference sequence). The CDR3 contains 15 residues. The V end lost 5 bases, the J end lost 2 bases, and 16 bases lay between the germline ends. In DNA form, the CDR3 reads TGTGCCAGCAGACTAATACAGGGCGACAACTATGGCTACACCTTC. Translating gives CASRLIQGDNYGYTF.

The chain carries TRBV2 and TRBJ2-1, with TRBD1 as a possible D gene (6 bases). Trimming took off 8 bases at V and 7 bases at J, with 18 bases between the two ends. This CDR3 contains 14 residues. Looked up from germline, CDR1 is SNHLY and CDR2 is FYNNEI. CDR3 sequence reads: CASSGTRSQNEQFF. In DNA, the CDR3 is TGTGCCAGCTCCGGGACAAGGTCCCAGAATGAGCAGTTCTTC.

To note about this clone: Other DNA sequences in this sample translate to the same CDR3. The chain combines TRBV5-1 with TRBJ2-5, with D perhaps matching TRBD2 (5 bases). V was pared by 4 bases and J by 2 bases, with 6 bases between. Germline-derived CDR1 and CDR2 are SGHRS and YFSETQ. This CDR3 is 12 amino acids long. The CDR3 DNA is TGCGCCAGCAGCCCGGGACAAGAGACCCAGTACTTC. Encoded protein: CASSPGQETQYF.

This clone occurred a few times. The J gene is TRBJ2-2, the V gene TRBV5-5; 8 positions agree with TRBD2. V was pared by 4 bases and J by 5 bases, with 16 bases of the junction left unmatched. CDR3 length equals 18 residues. Germline loops: CDR1 SGHKS, CDR2 YYEKEE (reference sequence). The CDR3 spells CASSPNQRRGVRTGELFF. The CDR3 nucleotides read TGTGCCAGCAGCCCAAACCAGAGGCGGGGGGTCAGGACCGGGGAGCTGTTTTTT.

The CDR3 DNA reads as TGCGCCAGCAGGGGACAGGTTATTCAGCCCCAGCATTTT. Encoded protein: CASRGQVIQPQHF. This chain uses TRBV10-2 with TRBJ1-5; 8 nucleotides match TRBD1. V lost 6 bases and J lost 6; bases outside the gene matches: 4. Looked up from germline, CDR1 is WSHSY and CDR2 is SAAADI. CDR3 length equals 13 residues.

V gene TRBV6-1 combines with J gene TRBJ2-1; the match to TRBD1 covers 7 bases. Germline trimming cut 6 bases from V and 4 bases from J; bases unmatched to any gene: 9. This CDR3 comprises 15 residues. CDR1 is MNHNS, CDR2 SASEGT, per germline. CDR3 coding DNA: TGTGCCAGCAGGGACAGGCCCCGGGGATACAATGAGCAGTTCTTC. It specifies CASRDRPRGYNEQFF.

This chain uses TRBV19 with TRBJ2-6; D not resolved. Deletions cut 3 bases from V and 0 bases from J, with 6 bases between. Germline V gene sequence: CDR1 LNHDA, CDR2 SQIVND (reference sequence). This CDR3 spans 15 amino acids. CDR3 in amino acids: CASSMRLSGANVLTF. The DNA for the CDR3 is TGTGCCAGTAGTATGAGGCTCTCTGGGGCCAACGTCCTGACTTTC.

CDR3 region: CASSLVGRGDYGYTF. The CDR3 DNA is TGCGCCAGCAGCTTGGTGGGCAGGGGAGACTATGGCTACACCTTC. The rearrangement joins TRBV5-1 to TRBJ1-2; tentative D call: TRBD1 (6 bases). V gave up 0 bases and J gave up 3 bases, with 12 bases separating them. CDR1 is SGHRS and CDR2 is YFSETQ in the germline V gene. The CDR3 runs to 15 residues. Supplemented by reference TRBV5-1 and TRBJ1-2, the full variable domain reads KAGVTQTPRYLIKTRGQQVTLSCSPISGHRSVSWYQQTPGQGLQFLFEYFSETQRNKGNFPGRFSGRQFSNSRSEMNVSTLELGDSALYLCASSLVGRGDYGYTFGSGTRLTVV.

V is TRBV19 and J is TRBJ2-2; D is possibly TRBD1 (6 bases). Germline CDR1 reads LNHDA; CDR2 reads SQIVND (reference sequence). The CDR3 contains 14 residues. Trimming removed 7 bases from V and 5 bases from J, with 14 bases in between. CDR3 residues: CASITPGETGELFF. CDR3 bases: TGTGCCAGTATTACTCCAGGGGAAACCGGGGAGCTGTTTTTT.